What follows are 9 T cell receptor beta chains derived from one specimen sequenced in a study of T-cell memory formation after mild COVID-19. TCRdb called the 5' RACE reads again in MiXCR, with one record for every CDR3 protein. The table includes hundreds of thousands of distinct CDR3 sequences, 15% to 20% detected once. The sample consisted of PBMCs or a T cell subset sorted from them (not recorded which). The source is a man younger than 30 who had mild COVID-19 (a few samples of this study predate the infection). Cell type and time point are not known.

The V call is TRBV6-1, the J call TRBJ1-1; D not resolved. This CDR3 contains 14 residues. Looked up from germline, CDR1 is MNHNS and CDR2 is SASEGT. V lost 4 bases to trimming and J lost 0 bases, with 9 bases between them. DNA for the CDR3: TGTGCCAGCAGTGTAGCCGCTATGAACACTGAAGCTTTCTTT. Amino acid sequence: CASSVAAMNTEAFF.

This clonotype was observed a handful of times. V and J are TRBV4-3 and TRBJ1-1; D perhaps matches TRBD1 (5 bases). In germline, CDR1 is LGHNA, CDR2 YSLEER. The CDR3 consists of 14 residues. V dropped 0 bases and J dropped 3 bases, with 8 bases sitting between them. This CDR3 reads CASSQEQADTEAFF. The CDR3 DNA reads TGCGCCAGCAGCCAAGAACAGGCGGACACTGAAGCTTTCTTT.

This clonotype was counted only a few times. CDR3 nucleotide sequence: TGTGCCAGCAGTCCCGGGCGGTTCTACGAGCAGTACTTC. It translates to CASSPGRFYEQYF. The chain carries TRBV7-9 and TRBJ2-7; D is unclear. Germline CDR1 and CDR2: SEHNR and FQNEAQ (reference sequence). CDR3 length: 13 amino acids. Trimming shortened V by 6 bases and J by 3 bases, and 12 bases separated the two germline ends.

This clonotype came up many times. This sequence joins TRBV18 and TRBJ2-7; the D call may be TRBD1 or TRBD2 (5 bases each). This CDR3 is 15 amino acids long. In germline, CDR1 is KGHSH, CDR2 LQKENI. Trimming stripped 6 bases from V and 0 bases from J, with 15 bases between. The CDR3 region is CASSRAPGSSYEQYV. As DNA, the CDR3 is TGTGCCAGCTCCCGGGCCCCAGGGAGCTCCTACGAGCAGTACGTC.

The chain joins TRBV10-1 to TRBJ2-7; D gene ambiguous. The length of the CDR3 is 14 residues. Germline V CDR1 and CDR2: WNHNN, SYGVQD (reference sequence). Trimming removed 0 bases from V and 6 bases from J, with 12 bases in between. CDR3 in DNA: TGCGCCAGCAGTGAGTCTTCTACCTGGGCCGAGCAGTACTTC. Protein sequence: CASSESSTWAEQYF.

This clonotype was detected only a few times. J is TRBJ2-3 and V is TRBV2; D is uncertain. This CDR3 comprises 14 residues. Germline V gives CDR1 SNHLY, CDR2 FYNNEI. The V and J ends lost 4 bases and 9 bases respectively, with 17 bases between them. CDR3 DNA sequence: TGTGCCAGCAGTGCAGGTAGCATTTCCTACACGCAGTATTTT. This encodes CASSAGSISYTQYF.

This clonotype was recorded a few times. V gene TRBV19 combines with J gene TRBJ2-5, with unresolved D. The germline gives CDR1 LNHDA, CDR2 SQIVND (reference sequence). V lost 1 base and J 2 bases, leaving 5 bases between the germline ends. The CDR3 has 13 residues. The CDR3 region is CASSIVLQETQYF. CDR3 DNA sequence: TGTGCCAGTAGTATAGTACTACAAGAGACCCAGTACTTC.

The chain couples TRBV7-9 to TRBJ2-3; D is possibly TRBD1 (6 bases). The ends were cut back, 5 bases at V and 4 bases at J, with 13 bases in the middle. The CDR3 is 14 residues long. Germline V lookup: CDR1 SEHNR, CDR2 FQNEAQ (reference sequence). The CDR3 here is CASSRRQVSDTQYF. CDR3 DNA: TGTGCCAGCAGCCGGAGACAGGTATCAGATACGCAGTATTTT.

This rearrangement joins TRBV7-9 to TRBJ2-5; possibly TRBD1 or TRBD2 for D (6 bases each). Germline CDR1 and CDR2: SEHNR and FQNEAQ (reference sequence). The CDR3 loop spans 13 amino acids. V lost 5 bases and J 5 bases, leaving 12 bases between the germline ends. For the CDR3, the DNA is TGTGCCAGCAGCCCCGGGGGCTTGGAGACCCAGTACTTC. It encodes CASSPGGLETQYF.